Below are 19 T cell receptor beta chains sequenced from a single sample in a study of neoadjuvant anti-PD-1 for oral cavity cancer. Time point of the sample: after neoadjuvant nivolumab, at surgical resection. Repertoires were generated with immunoSEQ multiplex PCR, while TCRdb's copy carries only in-frame clones and drops some. The table has tens of thousands of clones, 35% to 45% seen once. The specimen was tumor tissue, collected after nivolumab (anti-PD-1) treatment. The receptors derive from a person between 40 and 79 years old with oral cavity squamous cell carcinoma.

The gene calls are TRBV7-9 and TRBJ2-3; tentatively, D is TRBD1 (6 bases). V lost 1 base to trimming and J lost 0 bases, with 17 bases between them. Looked up from germline, CDR1 is SEHNR and CDR2 is FQNEAQ (reference sequence). This CDR3 contains 18 residues. CDR3 nucleotide sequence: TGTGCCAGCAGCTTAGGTCCAGGGGACACTGCTAGCACAGATACGCAGTATTTT. This codes for CASSLGPGDTASTDTQYF.

This clone has a single count. The chain recombines TRBV7-9 with TRBJ2-5; D possibly uses TRBD1 or TRBD2 (5 bases each). Between the trimmed V and J ends, which lost 8 bases and 4 bases, there was a span of 11 bases. From germline, CDR1 is SEHNR and CDR2 FQNEAQ (reference sequence). The CDR3 contains 12 residues. In DNA form, the CDR3 reads TGTGCCAGCGAGGGGTTGGGAGAGACCCAGTACTTC. It codes for CASEGLGETQYF.

This sequence joins TRBV7-9 and TRBJ2-7; 8 nucleotides match TRBD1. This CDR3 region has 15 residues. CDR1 is SEHNR and CDR2 is FQNEAQ in the germline V gene (reference sequence). Trimming at V came to 3 bases and at J to 5 bases, leaving 9 bases not matched to a gene. In DNA form, the CDR3 reads TGTGCCAGCAGCTTTTGGACAGGGAGGCTTGACGAGCAGTACTTC. Its protein product is CASSFWTGRLDEQYF.

This clone was found a few times. This chain joins TRBV10-1 and TRBJ1-5, with 8 nucleotides matching TRBD1. V was clipped by 11 bases and J by 2 bases; unmatched bases: 11. Looked up from germline, CDR1 is WNHNN and CDR2 is SYGVQD (reference sequence). The CDR3 sequence is 15 residues long. The CDR3 DNA reads as TGCGCCGGCCAGGACAGGGCTGGATGCAATCAGCCCCAGCATTTT. It is translated as CAGQDRAGCNQPQHF.

The chain employs TRBV5-6 and TRBJ2-6; D is unclear. The CDR3 loop spans 17 amino acids. Germline CDR1 SGHDT, CDR2 YYEEEE. Trimming removed 0 bases at V and 0 bases at J, with 10 bases between. The CDR3 DNA reads as TGTGCCAGCAGCTTGGAGAATAGTGTCTCTGGGGCCAACGTCCTGACTTTC. Translating it yields CASSLENSVSGANVLTF.

This clone has more than one count but fewer than ten. This rearrangement joins TRBV7-9 to TRBJ2-2, with TRBD2 matching over 7 bases. This CDR3 is 14 amino acids long. J gave up 6 bases and V 2 bases, and 3 bases lay outside the gene matches. Germline lookup yields CDR1 SEHNR and CDR2 FQNEAQ (reference sequence). The CDR3 DNA follows: TGTGCCAGCAGCTTACTTGCGGGGGCCGGGGAGCTGTTTTTT. It yields the protein CASSLLAGAGELFF.

This clone has just one count. In nucleotides, the CDR3 is TGTGCCTGGAGTAAGGCAGGGGGTCAGCCCCAGCATTTT. It encodes CAWSKAGGQPQHF. The chain couples TRBV30 to TRBJ1-5; 7 bases are a match to TRBD1. Trimming removed 2 bases from V and 6 bases from J; junction bases left unmatched: 4. The germline gives CDR1 GTSNPN, CDR2 SVGIG (reference sequence). CDR3 length equals 13 residues.

This clone was seen at least ten times. The gene calls are TRBV6-5 and TRBJ2-7; D is perhaps TRBD2 (6 bases). This CDR3 comprises 16 residues. The V gene lost 0 bases and the J gene lost 0 bases, with 12 bases spanning the gap. Germline-derived CDR1 and CDR2 are MNHEY and SVGAGI. The CDR3 DNA follows: TGTGCCAGCAGTTACTCGAATTCCGGGGGCTCCTACGAGCAGTACTTC. Protein product: CASSYSNSGGSYEQYF.

The J gene is TRBJ2-1, the V gene TRBV16; D is unresolved. CDR1 and CDR2 from the germline V gene are KGHSY and FQNENV. The CDR3 is 12 amino acids. The ends were cut back, 2 bases at V and 5 bases at J, with 4 bases in the middle. The CDR3 region has the DNA TGTGCCAGCAGCCAAGGGAACAATGAGCAGTTCTTC. It encodes CASSQGNNEQFF.

The chain is built from TRBV15 and TRBJ2-5; tentatively, D is TRBD1 (6 bases). V dropped 3 bases and J dropped 5 bases, with 7 bases sitting between them. The CDR3 sequence is 12 residues long. Per the germline V gene, CDR1 is LNHNV and CDR2 is YYDKDF (reference sequence). CDR3 loop: CATSRQGETQYF. The CDR3 bases are TGTGCCACCAGCAGGCAGGGGGAGACCCAGTACTTC.

V usage is TRBV6-1 and J usage is TRBJ2-3; 10 positions agree with TRBD2. The J segment lost 3 bases and the V segment lost 7 bases, leaving 4 bases of the junction unmatched. Germline CDR1 is MNHNS and CDR2 is SASEGT. CDR3 length equals 14 residues. CDR3 sequence (DNA): TGTGCCAGCAAGCCTAGCGGGGGTACAGATACGCAGTATTTT. It translates to CASKPSGGTDTQYF.

J is TRBJ1-2 and V is TRBV5-1; no reliable D call. CDR3 length equals 13 residues. In germline, CDR1 is SGHRS, CDR2 YFSETQ. The V and J ends lost 4 bases and 5 bases respectively, with 12 bases between them. The CDR3 region is CASSHPADYGYTF. CDR3 DNA: TGCGCCAGCAGCCACCCGGCCGATTATGGCTACACCTTC.

V is TRBV5-4 and J is TRBJ2-2; possibly TRBD1 or TRBD2 for D (5 bases each). V was trimmed by 2 bases and J by 2 bases, leaving 13 bases between them. Germline CDR1 is SGHNT and CDR2 is YYREEE (reference sequence). The CDR3 loop spans 16 amino acids. CDR3 protein: CASSFPGTTNTGELFF. The CDR3, as DNA: TGTGCCAGCAGCTTCCCCGGGACGACCAACACCGGGGAGCTGTTTTTT.

This chain uses TRBV19 with TRBJ2-2; D uncertain. The V end was cut by 7 bases, the J end by 3 bases, with 15 bases between. The CDR3 length is 15 residues. Germline V gene sequence: CDR1 LNHDA, CDR2 SQIVND (reference sequence). CDR3 nucleotide sequence: TGTGCCAGTAACCCTATCCCCGCTTACACCGGGGAGCTGTTTTTT. Its translation: CASNPIPAYTGELFF.

This clone was seen more than once but under ten times. As DNA, the CDR3 is TGCGCCAGCGCACCCTCATCGACCTCCTACGAGCAGTACTTC. Protein product: CASAPSSTSYEQYF. The chain combines TRBV5-1 with TRBJ2-7; D gene uncertain. CDR3 length: 14 amino acids. Germline CDR1 and CDR2: SGHRS and YFSETQ. The V gene lost 7 bases and the J gene lost 0 bases, with 14 bases spanning the gap.

The genes are TRBV30 and TRBJ2-5; D may be TRBD2 (6 bases). The CDR3 extends over 14 amino acids. Germline V lookup: CDR1 GTSNPN, CDR2 SVGIG (reference sequence). V dropped 3 bases and J dropped 3 bases, with 14 bases sitting between them. The CDR3 region is CAWRDGGDKETQYF. CDR3 DNA: TGTGCCTGGAGGGACGGGGGAGATAAAGAGACCCAGTACTTC.

In DNA form, the CDR3 reads TGTGCCAGCAGTTTAACGGGGCAGGGGGGCACTGAAGCTTTCTTT. As protein: CASSLTGQGGTEAFF. The chain uses TRBV28 and TRBJ1-1; 7 bases fit TRBD1. This CDR3 comprises 15 residues. From germline, CDR1 is MDHEN and CDR2 SYDVKM. The trim removed 2 bases at V and 4 bases at J, leaving 7 bases unmatched.

This clone was found many times. The rearrangement joins TRBV12-5 to TRBJ2-7; no definite D call. The V and J ends lost 3 bases and 4 bases respectively, with 4 bases between them. Looked up from germline, CDR1 is LGHNT and CDR2 is FRNRAP. The CDR3 length is 11 residues. CDR3 region: CASGLNYEQYF. As DNA, the CDR3 is TGTGCTAGTGGTTTAAATTACGAGCAGTACTTC. Variable domain in full (rest from reference TRBV12-5 and TRBJ2-7): DARVTQTPRHKVTEMGQEVTMRCQPILGHNTVFWYRQTMMQGLELLAYFRNRAPLDDSGMPKDRFSAEMPDATLATLKIQPSEPRDSAVYFCASGLNYEQYFGPGTRLTVT.

CDR3 protein: CATSIKRGFGYNEQFF. The CDR3 DNA follows: TGTGCCACCAGCATAAAAAGGGGGTTCGGGTACAATGAGCAGTTCTTC. The rearrangement uses TRBV15 and TRBJ2-1; D might be TRBD1 (6 bases). The CDR3 is 16 residues long. V dropped 4 bases and J dropped 4 bases, with 17 bases sitting between them. Per the germline V gene, CDR1 is LNHNV and CDR2 is YYDKDF (reference sequence). The full variable domain, with the rest looked up from reference TRBV15 and TRBJ2-1, is DAMVIQNPRYQVTQFGKPVTLSCSQTLNHNVMYWYQQKSSQAPKLLFHYYDKDFNNEADTPDNFQSRRPNTSFCFLDIRSPGLGDTAMYLCATSIKRGFGYNEQFFGPGTRLTVL.